The 24 T cell receptor beta chains in this list originate from one sample, sequenced in a study of graft-versus-host responses after intestinal transplantation. Processing was applied to graft tissue in order to liberate intraepithelial and lamina propria lymphocytes. Using immunoSEQ multiplex PCR, the repertoire was profiled, and TCRdb retains in-frame clones only, with some absent. The sample carries around 11,000 clones, 76% recorded once. Sequenced here: ileum tissue, sampled 23 days after intestinal transplant. The receptors were gathered from a human patient who received an intestinal transplant, so some T cells may come from the graft donor.

The chain is built from TRBV10-3 and TRBJ2-7; 7 nucleotides align to TRBD1. CDR1 and CDR2 from the germline V gene are ENHRY and SYGVKD. V shed 6 bases, J shed 3 bases, and the junction held 8 bases outside the gene matches. The CDR3 length is 14 residues. This CDR3 is CAISDRDRYYEQYF. The CDR3 DNA reads as TGTGCCATCAGCGACCGGGACAGATACTACGAGCAGTACTTC.

CDR3 sequence (DNA): TGTGCCAGCAGCTACTCAGGGGGCGAGCAGTTCTTC. Its translation is CASSYSGGEQFF. This rearrangement joins TRBV7-9 to TRBJ2-1; 8 nucleotides agree with TRBD1. The CDR3 covers 12 residues. The trim removed 4 bases at V and 10 bases at J, leaving 3 bases unmatched. CDR1 and CDR2 from the germline V gene are SEHNR and FQNEAQ (reference sequence). Supplemented by reference TRBV7-9 and TRBJ2-1, the full variable domain reads DTGVSQNPRHKITKRGQNVTFRCDPISEHNRLYWYRQTLGQGPEFLTYFQNEAQLEKSRLLSDRFSAERPKGSFSTLEIQRTEQGDSAMYLCASSYSGGEQFFGPGTRLTVL.

The rearrangement uses TRBV9 and TRBJ2-1; TRBD2 agrees at 11 bases. CDR3 length: 13 amino acids. V lost 1 base and J lost 9; bases outside the gene matches: 0. CDR1 and CDR2 (germline): SGDLS, YYNGEE. The CDR3 reads CASSVLAGGEQFF. In DNA form, the CDR3 reads TGTGCCAGCAGCGTACTAGCGGGGGGTGAGCAGTTCTTC.

The genes are TRBV5-1 and TRBJ2-1, with D possibly being TRBD1 or TRBD2 (5 bases each). Looked up from germline, CDR1 is SGHRS and CDR2 is YFSETQ. Trimming removed 0 bases from V and 0 bases from J, with 13 bases in between. The CDR3 contains 17 residues. DNA of the CDR3: TGCGCCAGCAGCTTGGCCTGGGGGTTTAGCTCCTACAATGAGCAGTTCTTC. Its protein product is CASSLAWGFSSYNEQFF.

The chain employs TRBV7-3 and TRBJ2-7, with 15 bases fitting TRBD2. The CDR3 consists of 19 residues. After removal of 5 bases from V and 4 bases from J, the junction contained 15 bases not matched to a gene. The V gene's germline CDR1 is SGHTA and CDR2 FQGTGA. The CDR3 region has the DNA TGTGCCAGCAGCCAAGCCGGGACTAGCGGGAGGTTCGGGTGGTACGAGCAGTACTTC. Translating gives CASSQAGTSGRFGWYEQYF. Variable domain in full (rest from reference TRBV7-3 and TRBJ2-7): GAGVSQTPSNKVTEKGKYVELRCDPISGHTALYWYRQSLGQGPEFLIYFQGTGAADDSGLPNDRFFAVRPEGSVSTLKIQRTERGDSAVYLCASSQAGTSGRFGWYEQYFGPGTRLTVT.

V is TRBV7-2 and J is TRBJ1-2, with TRBD1 matching over 7 bases. The CDR3 has 15 amino acids. Germline V gives CDR1 SGHTA, CDR2 FQGNSA. The V and J ends lost 7 bases and 1 base, in that order; junction bases with no gene match: 9. In nucleotides, the CDR3 is TGTGCCAGCATCACAACAGGGGTATTTAACTATGGCTACACCTTC. Encoded protein: CASITTGVFNYGYTF.

The chain combines TRBV25-1 with TRBJ1-1, with D hard to call. V was trimmed by 4 bases and J by 5 bases, leaving 5 bases between them. This CDR3 comprises 11 residues. The germline V gene has CDR1 MGHDK and CDR2 SYGVNS. The CDR3 protein is CASSAVTEAFF. DNA of the CDR3: TGTGCCAGCAGTGCGGTAACTGAAGCTTTCTTT.

By sample fraction, this clone is hyperexpanded. V and J are TRBV7-9 and TRBJ1-5; D is uncertain. Per the germline V gene, CDR1 is SEHNR and CDR2 is FQNEAQ (reference sequence). This CDR3 comprises 13 residues. V lost 5 bases and J 7 bases, leaving 12 bases between the germline ends. For the CDR3, the DNA is TGTGCCAGCAGCCTAGGGCCCCGGCAGCCCCAGCATTTT. Translating it yields CASSLGPRQPQHF.

The genes are TRBV7-9 and TRBJ2-1; D remains ambiguous. This CDR3 has 14 amino acids. Germline CDR1 reads SEHNR; CDR2 reads FQNEAQ (reference sequence). V lost 0 bases and J 7 bases, leaving 10 bases between the germline ends. In nucleotides, the CDR3 is TGTGCCAGCAGCTTAGCGGCCAGTGGGAATGAGCAGTTCTTC. This gives the protein CASSLAASGNEQFF.

This CDR3 reads CASSLSTGELKPQHF. The CDR3 bases are TGTGCCAGCAGTTTAAGCACAGGGGAATTGAAGCCCCAGCATTTT. This chain joins TRBV27 and TRBJ1-5; 7 bases are shared with TRBD1. The germline CDR1 and CDR2 sequences are MNHEY and SMNVEV (reference sequence). This CDR3 region has 15 residues. With V trimmed by 2 bases and J by 8 bases, 9 bases remained unmatched.

The V call is TRBV19, the J call TRBJ1-2, with 8 bases aligning to TRBD1. The CDR3 runs to 16 residues. CDR1 and CDR2 (germline): LNHDA, SQIVND (reference sequence). V was clipped by 2 bases and J by 4 bases; unmatched bases: 9. This chain's CDR3 is CASSIRGAGGAYGYTF. The CDR3 DNA reads as TGTGCCAGTAGTATAAGAGGGGCAGGGGGCGCCTATGGCTACACCTTC.

This clone appeared a few times. The chain recombines TRBV27 with TRBJ1-5; 12 bases fit TRBD1. The CDR3 loop spans 17 amino acids. Germline V gene lookup returns CDR1 MNHEY and CDR2 SMNVEV (reference sequence). Trimming removed 4 bases from V and 1 base from J; junction bases left unmatched: 5. CDR3 residues: CASSSGTGGRSNQPQHF. In DNA, the CDR3 is TGTGCCAGCAGTTCCGGGACAGGGGGCCGGAGCAATCAGCCCCAGCATTTT.

The chain has TRBV13 and TRBJ1-2, with D unclear. The CDR3 contains 15 residues. V was shortened by 2 bases and J by 2 bases, with 12 bases between the two germline ends. In germline, CDR1 is PRHDT, CDR2 FYEKMQ (reference sequence). CDR3 residues: CASSLIPDTNYGYTF. The CDR3 nucleotides are TGTGCCAGCAGCTTAATCCCTGACACCAACTATGGCTACACCTTC.

This chain uses TRBV28 with TRBJ1-2; tentatively, D is TRBD1 (5 bases). This CDR3 region has 15 residues. V was pared by 3 bases and J by 3 bases, with 14 bases between. From germline, CDR1 is MDHEN and CDR2 SYDVKM. CDR3 residues: CASSLGLWEYYGYTF. CDR3 DNA: TGTGCCAGCAGTTTGGGGCTCTGGGAGTACTATGGCTACACCTTC.

The chain's CDR3 is CASSHGRAPGEQYF. DNA of the CDR3: TGTGCCAGTAGTCACGGACGGGCGCCCGGCGAGCAGTACTTC. The chain is built from TRBV19 and TRBJ2-7; D is uncertain. This CDR3 is 14 amino acids long. The germline V gene has CDR1 LNHDA and CDR2 SQIVND (reference sequence). V was trimmed by 5 bases and J by 6 bases, leaving 17 bases between them. Full variable domain (rest looked up from reference TRBV19 and TRBJ2-7): DGGITQSPKYLFRKEGQNVTLSCEQNLNHDAMYWYRQDPGQGLRLIYYSQIVNDFQKGDIAEGYSVSREKKESFPLTVTSAQKNPTAFYLCASSHGRAPGEQYFGPGTRLTVT.

This chain joins TRBV19 and TRBJ2-7; 10 nucleotides align to TRBD1. From germline, CDR1 is LNHDA and CDR2 SQIVND (reference sequence). With 7 bases clipped from V and 2 bases from J, the junction kept 8 bases outside the gene matches. This CDR3 is built from 15 residues. The CDR3 is CASMTSGTGAYEQYF. In nucleotides, the CDR3 is TGTGCCAGTATGACATCCGGGACAGGGGCCTACGAGCAGTACTTC.

Turning to this clone: The sample has other DNA sequences that encode this CDR3 too. The chain joins TRBV29-1 to TRBJ1-1; TRBD1 agrees at 7 bases. Germline-derived CDR1 and CDR2 are SQVTM and ANQGSEA. V lost 4 bases to trimming and J lost 0 bases; unmatched junction nucleotides: 2. This CDR3 has 13 amino acids. The CDR3 bases are TGCAGCGTTGGACAGGGACTGAACACTGAAGCTTTCTTT. Its protein product is CSVGQGLNTEAFF.

The chain has TRBV27 and TRBJ2-2; the D gene is possibly TRBD2 (5 bases). V lost 1 base, J lost 6 bases, and 6 bases lay in between. Germline V gives CDR1 MNHEY, CDR2 SMNVEV (reference sequence). The CDR3 sequence is 13 residues long. The chain's CDR3 is CASSLLGAGELFF. The CDR3 nucleotides read TGTGCCAGCAGTTTATTGGGAGCCGGGGAGCTGTTTTTT.

V and J are TRBV7-2 and TRBJ1-5, with no clear D. CDR1 is SGHTA, CDR2 FQGNSA, per germline. Trimming stripped 3 bases from V and 3 bases from J, with 15 bases between. The CDR3 spans 16 residues. The CDR3 region is CASSLKGGPPNQPQHF. The CDR3, as DNA: TGTGCCAGCAGCTTGAAGGGAGGCCCCCCCAATCAGCCCCAGCATTTT. Supplemented by reference TRBV7-2 and TRBJ1-5, the full variable domain reads GAGVSQSPSNKVTEKGKDVELRCDPISGHTALYWYRQSLGQGLEFLIYFQGNSAPDKSGLPSDRFSAERTGGSVSTLTIQRTQQEDSAVYLCASSLKGGPPNQPQHFGDGTRLSIL.

The chain links TRBV9 to TRBJ2-1, with TRBD2 identical over 7 bases. The CDR3 spans 15 residues. The germline V gene has CDR1 SGDLS and CDR2 YYNGEE. The ends lost 4 bases at V and 7 bases at J; junction bases unmatched: 11. CDR3 loop: CASSPTGGYGNEQFF. CDR3 in DNA: TGTGCCAGCAGCCCTACCGGGGGGTACGGGAATGAGCAGTTCTTC.

This clone showed up just a few times. The gene calls are TRBV2 and TRBJ2-7; perhaps TRBD1 as D (6 bases). This CDR3 is 15 amino acids long. Trimming took 10 bases from V and 0 from J, leaving 19 bases between them. CDR1 is SNHLY and CDR2 is FYNNEI in the germline V gene. DNA of the CDR3: TGTGCCATCACCCCGTGGGACATTCGCTCCTACGAGCAGTACTTC. It is translated as CAITPWDIRSYEQYF.

This chain links TRBV7-9 with TRBJ2-7; 12 nucleotides match TRBD2. The CDR3 is made up of 15 amino acids. Germline CDR1 reads SEHNR; CDR2 reads FQNEAQ (reference sequence). V shed 7 bases, J shed 7 bases, and the junction held 11 bases outside the gene matches. Written as DNA, the CDR3 is TGTGCCAGCAACCGACTAGCGGGAGATTCGGGAGAGCAGTACTTC. It translates to CASNRLAGDSGEQYF.

The chain links TRBV30 to TRBJ2-3; 13 nucleotides match TRBD2. CDR1 GTSNPN and CDR2 SVGIG come from the germline V gene (reference sequence). There are 14 residues in the CDR3. J was trimmed by 5 bases and V by 5 bases; bases with no gene match: 4. The CDR3 sequence is CAWDRTSGRDTQYF. The CDR3 DNA reads as TGTGCCTGGGACAGGACTAGCGGGAGAGATACGCAGTATTTT. The full variable domain, rest sourced from reference TRBV30 and TRBJ2-3, is SQTIHQWPATLVQPVGSPLSLECTVEGTSNPNLYWYRQAAGRGLQLLFYSVGIGQISSEVPQNLSASRPQDRQFILSSKKLLLSDSGFYLCAWDRTSGRDTQYFGPGTRLTVL.

This clone was counted once. J is TRBJ2-7 and V is TRBV4-2, with a possible D match to TRBD2 (6 bases). The V gene lost 4 bases and the J gene lost 2 bases, with 42 bases spanning the gap. Germline V lookup: CDR1 LGHNA, CDR2 YNFKEQ. The CDR3 contains 24 residues. The CDR3 nucleotides read TGTGCCAGCAGCCCGGAACCGGGCCTCAATCTTTTACCTCTGGGAGGAGATTTTACCTACGAGCAGTACTTC. Its protein product is CASSPEPGLNLLPLGGDFTYEQYF.